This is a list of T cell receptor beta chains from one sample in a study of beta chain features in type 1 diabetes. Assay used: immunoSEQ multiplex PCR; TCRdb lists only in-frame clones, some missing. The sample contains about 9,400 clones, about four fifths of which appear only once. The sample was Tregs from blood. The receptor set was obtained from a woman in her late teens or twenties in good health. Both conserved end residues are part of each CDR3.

CASSLLRLAGGPENIQYF TRBV27
CASSQSRGQERYNEQFF TRBV23-1
CASSPERGTYEQYF TRBV13
CASSLAGAYNEQFF TRBV28
CASFPEPGQRNEKLFF TRBV5-4
CASSIQGSSVANIQYF TRBV2
CASSLGVSYEQYF TRBV6-6
CAWSFAGHEQYF TRBV30
CASSERWAGGEQYF TRBV6-1
CASSDTGDYGYTF TRBV6-1
CASSQTGTSNEQFF TRBV23-1
CASSSFAGLSYTF TRBV5-4
CASSLRGGPTQYF TRBV7-2
CASSLRLQVYNEQFF TRBV7-9
CASSVGRNTEAFF TRBV5-1
CSVEGQIGTEAFF TRBV29-1
CASSLGLAGGMSNEQFF TRBV5-1
CASSPRTGYEQYF TRBV5-6
CASSLAAGGSRFF TRBV5-1
CAAADTGELFF TRBV10-3
CASSFHLSNYGYTF TRBV7-9
CASSLDPGQGAWEQYF TRBV5-1
CAWSGQHTGELFF TRBV30